This TCR beta chain was sequenced for a study of blood T cell repertoires in COVID-19. Germline values: CDR1 MNHEY, CDR2 SMNVEV (reference sequence). With 4 bases removed from V and 3 bases from J, the gap between germline ends came to 9 bases. The CDR3 contains 13 residues. Repertoires were generated with immunoSEQ multiplex PCR, while TCRdb's copy carries only in-frame clones and drops some. This table has 200,000 to 250,000 clones, about 93% appearing once. What was sequenced was peripheral blood. The source of this sequence is a man in his 60s with COVID-19, enrolled during active disease. The V call is TRBV27, the J call TRBJ1-2; weak D call: TRBD1 (5 bases). This chain's CDR3 is CASSYQGDYGYTF. CDR3 bases: TGTGCCAGCAGTTATCAGGGCGACTATGGCTACACCTTC.